The 21 T cell receptor beta chains below come from one sample, sequenced in a study of shared clonotypes between healthy human individuals (TCRdb year 2020). The library was built by means of the immunoSEQ multiplex PCR assay. Imported from immuneACCESS, the table was reduced by TCRdb to in-frame sequences with V and J called. These copies leave out some clones; in studies compared against another copy, an unresolved V gene accounts for under half, and the cause of the remainder is not known. Across this sample there are about 2.3 million clones, with 85% to 95% seen only once. 0.35% to 0.45% of the sample rests with the top ten. The sample taken for sequencing was naive CD4+ T cells from PBMCs. What this sample's cell subset or site label stands for: CD45RA+ positively selected. The source is a man between 18 and 29 years old in good health. Some clones in this sample may be carry-over from other donors' samples.

The chain couples TRBV9 to TRBJ2-3, with TRBD2 matching over 7 bases. The CDR3 has 17 amino acids. The germline V gene encodes CDR1 SGDLS and CDR2 YYNGEE. J was trimmed by 3 bases and V by 4 bases; bases with no gene match: 14. CDR3 DNA sequence: TGTGCCAGCAGCCCCCAATTCGGCGGGAGAGTAACAGATACGCAGTATTTT. It is translated as CASSPQFGGRVTDTQYF.

J is TRBJ2-6 and V is TRBV2; TRBD1 aligns across 7 bases. Per germline, CDR1 SNHLY and CDR2 FYNNEI. The CDR3 has 15 residues. The ends lost 7 bases at V and 2 bases at J; junction bases unmatched: 5. Here the CDR3 DNA reads TGTGCCAGCACACTGACAGGGACTGGGGCCAACGTCCTGACTTTC. It codes for CASTLTGTGANVLTF.

The gene calls are TRBV6-5 and TRBJ2-7; D is uncertain. Per the germline V gene, CDR1 is MNHEY and CDR2 is SVGAGI. This CDR3 comprises 14 residues. Trimming removed 4 bases at V and 4 bases at J, with 14 bases between. CDR3 sequence: CASSSHREEYEQYF. The CDR3 coding sequence is TGTGCCAGCAGTTCCCATCGCGAGGAGTACGAGCAGTACTTC.

The chain uses TRBV9 and TRBJ1-1; D is ambiguous. Germline-derived CDR1 and CDR2 are SGDLS and YYNGEE. This CDR3 is built from 14 residues. With 2 bases removed from V and 4 bases from J, the gap between germline ends came to 12 bases. In DNA form, the CDR3 reads TGTGCCAGCAGCGTTATATCCAAGAGCACTGAAGCTTTCTTT. Its translation is CASSVISKSTEAFF.

Concerning this clone: Other nucleotide sequences in the sample specify the same CDR3. This chain uses TRBV11-2 with TRBJ2-7; possible D gene TRBD1, 5 bases. Germline V gene sequence: CDR1 SGHAT, CDR2 FQNNGV. V lost 5 bases, J lost 0 bases, and 8 bases lay in between. The CDR3 covers 13 residues. Here the CDR3 reads CASSPDSSYEQYF. The CDR3 DNA reads TGTGCCAGCAGCCCCGACAGCTCCTACGAGCAGTACTTC.

The chain employs TRBV5-4 and TRBJ2-7; perhaps TRBD2 as D (5 bases). This CDR3 region has 13 residues. Germline CDR1 and CDR2: SGHNT and YYREEE (reference sequence). The V gene lost 1 base and the J gene lost 6 bases, with 11 bases spanning the gap. The CDR3 sequence is CASSLLTAGEQYF. The CDR3 DNA reads as TGTGCCAGCAGCTTGTTGACCGCGGGCGAGCAGTACTTC. Supplemented by reference TRBV5-4 and TRBJ2-7, the full variable domain reads ETGVTQSPTHLIKTRGQQVTLRCSSQSGHNTVSWYQQALGQGPQFIFQYYREEENGRGNFPPRFSGLQFPNYSSELNVNALELDDSALYLCASSLLTAGEQYFGPGTRLTVT.

V gene TRBV29-1 combines with J gene TRBJ2-3; either TRBD1 or TRBD2 may supply D (7 bases each). V was clipped by 1 base and J by 4 bases, with 15 bases between them. Germline CDR1 and CDR2: SQVTM and ANQGSEA. The CDR3 spans 15 residues. The CDR3 bases are TGCAGCGTTGAAGGGGGAGGGGGCGCGGCAGATACGCAGTATTTT. This encodes CSVEGGGGAADTQYF.

The V call is TRBV30, the J call TRBJ2-3; no reliable D call. The germline V gene encodes CDR1 GTSNPN and CDR2 SVGIG (reference sequence). V was cut by 1 base and J by 4 bases, with 6 bases left in between. This CDR3 has 12 residues. CDR3 DNA sequence: TGTGCCTGGAGTGAAGTGCCAGATACGCAGTATTTT. Translating it yields CAWSEVPDTQYF.

The J gene is TRBJ2-3, the V gene TRBV4-1; perhaps D is TRBD1 or TRBD2 (6 bases each). The CDR3 sequence is 16 residues long. Trimming took 1 base from V and 0 from J, leaving 11 bases between them. Germline V gene data show CDR1 as MGHRA and CDR2 as YSYEKL. CDR3 nucleotide sequence: TGCGCCAGCAGCCAAGTTGGGGGGCTGAGCACAGATACGCAGTATTTT. Translated, it gives CASSQVGGLSTDTQYF.

The chain recombines TRBV5-1 with TRBJ1-1; D is undetermined. V was pared by 4 bases and J by 1 base, with 8 bases between. The CDR3 runs to 13 residues. Germline V gene lookup returns CDR1 SGHRS and CDR2 YFSETQ. CDR3 sequence reads: CASSIDPNTEAFF. The CDR3 nucleotides read TGCGCCAGCAGCATAGACCCGAACACTGAAGCTTTCTTT.

The V and J genes are TRBV9 and TRBJ2-7; 8 bases line up with TRBD1. The J segment lost 5 bases and the V segment lost 0 bases, leaving 10 bases of the junction unmatched. The CDR3 extends over 16 amino acids. Germline V gene data show CDR1 as SGDLS and CDR2 as YYNGEE. CDR3 nucleotides: TGTGCCAGCAGCGTAGGGGCTGGTGGACAGGGCAACGAGCAGTACTTC. As protein: CASSVGAGGQGNEQYF.

Remarks on this clone: Other DNA sequences in the sample encode the same CDR3. V usage is TRBV7-2 and J usage is TRBJ2-7, with 9 positions matching TRBD1. Germline CDR1 is SGHTA and CDR2 is FQGNSA. The CDR3 runs 14 residues. V lost 0 bases, J lost 5 bases, and 2 bases stayed unmatched. CDR3 bases: TGTGCCAGCAGCTTAGCCGGGACAGGGAACGAGCAGTACTTC. Amino acids: CASSLAGTGNEQYF.

The chain couples TRBV9 to TRBJ1-1, with a weak D call TRBD1 (6 bases). There are 17 residues in the CDR3. The V end lost 0 bases, the J end lost 3 bases, and 18 bases lay between the germline ends. Germline CDR1 SGDLS, CDR2 YYNGEE. The CDR3 bases are TGTGCCAGCAGCGTAGTAAGGGGGAGGGGCCGGGACACTGAAGCTTTCTTT. Amino acids: CASSVVRGRGRDTEAFF. Drawing the rest from reference TRBV9 and TRBJ1-1, the complete variable domain is DSGVTQTPKHLITATGQRVTLRCSPRSGDLSVYWYQQSLDQGLQFLIQYYNGEERAKGNILERFSAQQFPDLHSELNLSSLELGDSALYFCASSVVRGRGRDTEAFFGQGTRLTVV.

J is TRBJ1-1 and V is TRBV6-5; unclear D gene. Trimming stripped 5 bases from V and 0 bases from J, with 10 bases between. Germline V lookup: CDR1 MNHEY, CDR2 SVGAGI. This CDR3 has 14 residues. The CDR3 DNA sequence: TGTGCCAGCAGTGCGGAGTCGCTGAACACTGAAGCTTTCTTT. As protein: CASSAESLNTEAFF.

The chain couples TRBV11-2 to TRBJ2-5; TRBD1 matches 7 bases. The CDR3 consists of 16 residues. The V gene's germline CDR1 is SGHAT and CDR2 FQNNGV. V lost 1 base and J lost 4; bases outside the gene matches: 9. CDR3 coding DNA: TGTGCCAGCAGCTTAGGGGTTGGTTGGACAGGAGAGACCCAGTACTTC. Residues: CASSLGVGWTGETQYF.

The chain carries TRBV4-2 and TRBJ2-1; no firm D call. This CDR3 is built from 11 residues. The V gene's germline CDR1 is LGHNA and CDR2 YNFKEQ. Trimming pared 1 base from V and 15 bases from J, leaving 10 bases between. The CDR3 here is CASSQGAFLFF. The CDR3 nucleotides are TGTGCCAGCAGCCAAGGGGCCTTTTTGTTCTTC.

V usage is TRBV28 and J usage is TRBJ2-3; a possible D gene is TRBD2 (7 bases). V was cut by 6 bases and J by 5 bases, with 30 bases left in between. This CDR3 contains 19 residues. Germline V gene sequence: CDR1 MDHEN, CDR2 SYDVKM. The CDR3 loop is CASRATGHSVGGRGDTQYF. For the CDR3, the DNA is TGTGCCAGCAGAGCCACGGGACATTCAGTGGGGGGGAGAGGAGATACGCAGTATTTT.

This chain connects TRBV6-1 to TRBJ1-2; D possibly corresponds to TRBD1 (6 bases). Looked up from germline, CDR1 is MNHNS and CDR2 is SASEGT. This CDR3 region has 12 residues. The ends were cut back, 5 bases at V and 8 bases at J, with 12 bases in the middle. The CDR3 sequence: CASSNRVDGYTF. The CDR3, as DNA: TGTGCCAGCAGTAACAGGGTCGACGGCTACACCTTC.

The rearrangement uses TRBV29-1 and TRBJ2-7; 11 bases match TRBD1. CDR1 is SQVTM, CDR2 ANQGSEA, per germline. This CDR3 contains 15 residues. Unmatched junction bases numbered 9, after V lost 4 bases and J lost 4 bases. CDR3 nucleotides: TGCAGCGTTGGTTTCTCGGGGACAGGGGGATACGAGCAGTACTTC. It encodes CSVGFSGTGGYEQYF.

The chain uses TRBV11-2 and TRBJ1-4; 7 nucleotides match TRBD1. The germline V gene encodes CDR1 SGHAT and CDR2 FQNNGV. This CDR3 contains 16 residues. V lost 1 base, J lost 3 bases, and 5 bases stayed unmatched. The CDR3 DNA reads as TGTGCCAGCAGCTTAGTCTTCCAGGGGGCTAATGAAAAACTGTTTTTT. Its translation: CASSLVFQGANEKLFF. Full variable domain (remainder filled in from reference TRBV11-2 and TRBJ1-4): EAGVAQSPRYKIIEKRQSVAFWCNPISGHATLYWYQQILGQGPKLLIQFQNNGVVDDSQLPKDRFSAERLKGVDSTLKIQPAKLEDSAVYLCASSLVFQGANEKLFFGSGTQLSVL.

This rearrangement joins TRBV7-2 to TRBJ1-1, with TRBD1 as a possible D gene (5 bases). The V gene's germline CDR1 is SGHTA and CDR2 FQGNSA. The CDR3 is 16 amino acids. Trimming left V 3 bases short and J 4 bases short, with 18 bases between. The CDR3 spells CASSFGRLAGGTEAFF. The CDR3 DNA sequence: TGTGCCAGCAGCTTCGGACGTTTAGCGGGGGGCACTGAAGCTTTCTTT.